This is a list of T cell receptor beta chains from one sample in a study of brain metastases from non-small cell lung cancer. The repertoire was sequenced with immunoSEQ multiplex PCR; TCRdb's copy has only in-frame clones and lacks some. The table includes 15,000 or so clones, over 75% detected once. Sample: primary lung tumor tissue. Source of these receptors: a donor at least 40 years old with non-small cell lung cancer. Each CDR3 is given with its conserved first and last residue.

CDR3: CASSERRDTRGSNQPQHF
V: TRBV2
J: TRBJ1-5

CDR3: CASSQNSRGTEAFF
V: TRBV9
J: TRBJ1-1

CDR3: CASSLVGRPFEQYF
V: TRBV5-1
J: TRBJ2-7

CDR3: CSASGAGSEYGYTF
V: TRBV20-1
J: TRBJ1-2

CDR3: CASSVGGQDLSPLHF
V: TRBV5-1
J: TRBJ1-6

CDR3: CATRDSGETQYF
V: TRBV24-1
J: TRBJ2-5

CDR3: CASSQVSDGSWTEAFF
V: TRBV4-3
J: TRBJ1-1

CDR3: CAWSPPQGSKSEKLFF
V: TRBV30
J: TRBJ1-4

CDR3: CASAITGPDTGELFF
V: TRBV2
J: TRBJ2-2

CDR3: CASSFGVRDVGAFF
V: TRBV28
J: TRBJ1-1

CDR3: CASSPYLGGTEAFF
V: TRBV6-5
J: TRBJ1-1

CDR3: CASSLPTGGDLMNTEAFF
V: TRBV7-6
J: TRBJ1-1

CDR3: CASSLIADTEAFF
V: TRBV5-1
J: TRBJ1-1

CDR3: CASSRTDNYGYTF
V: TRBV12-3/TRBV12-4
J: TRBJ1-2

CDR3: CASSVTLKANSGNTIYF
V: TRBV6-1
J: TRBJ1-3

CDR3: CASSFTSGGHGEQFF
V: TRBV7-3
J: TRBJ2-1

CDR3: CATSRGRRRAGGSNEQFF
V: TRBV15
J: TRBJ2-1

CDR3: CASSDARRQYGYTF
V: TRBV2
J: TRBJ1-2

CDR3: CASSLAREGGGGKTQYF
V: TRBV7-2
J: TRBJ2-5

CDR3: CASSYKSGGNNEKLFF
V: TRBV6-5
J: TRBJ1-4

CDR3: CASSLRGGRSTEAFF
V: TRBV7-3
J: TRBJ1-1

CDR3: CASSQQQNTEAFF
V: TRBV7-3
J: TRBJ1-1

CDR3: CASSLGWDAGTEAFF
V: TRBV7-6
J: TRBJ1-1

CDR3: CASKDRPGGTEAFF
V: TRBV19
J: TRBJ1-1

CDR3: CASSLDRGSRDIFGNYGYTF
V: TRBV7-8
J: TRBJ1-2

CDR3: CASSMRREYNQPQHF
V: TRBV19
J: TRBJ1-5

CDR3: CASSLSSSYNEQFF
V: TRBV5-1
J: TRBJ2-1

CDR3: CASSLVYRDNFGEQYF
V: TRBV5-1
J: TRBJ2-7

CDR3: CASSLGLTVQETQYF
V: TRBV5-5
J: TRBJ2-5

CDR3: CASSPGHHSNQPQHF
V: TRBV18
J: TRBJ1-5

CDR3: CASSIGWYLAKNIQYF
V: TRBV19
J: TRBJ2-4

CDR3: CVSSQLGRAEETQYF
V: TRBV5-1
J: TRBJ2-5

CDR3: CASSEASARETQYF
V: TRBV2
J: TRBJ2-5

CDR3: CASLSSDYGYTF
V: TRBV6-5
J: TRBJ1-2

CDR3: CASRESGTTNEKLFF
V: TRBV7-9
J: TRBJ1-4

CDR3: CATSDLHGASGVETQYF
V: TRBV24-1
J: TRBJ2-5

CDR3: CASRVSGASSYEQYF
V: TRBV19
J: TRBJ2-7

CDR3: CASSPLSNSGSPLHF
V: TRBV3-1/TRBV3-2
J: TRBJ1-6

CDR3: CASSTSGTGGFQPQHF
V: TRBV19
J: TRBJ1-5

CDR3: CASSTGDSNQPQHF
V: TRBV3-1/TRBV3-2
J: TRBJ1-5